What follows are 20 T cell receptor beta chains derived from one specimen sequenced in a study of T cells after yellow fever vaccination. TCRdb reprocessed the 5' RACE reads with MiXCR, giving one entry per CDR3 protein. Of around 30,000 distinct CDR3 sequences listed, just under 6.5% were seen once; the top ten hold more than 20%. The source was PBMCs, either bulk or a sorted T-cell subset (CD4+, CD8+, memory, or dextramer-sorted; not recorded which), collected on the day of the yellow fever booster vaccination. These TCRs come from a man aged 30 to 45 who received the YFV17D yellow fever vaccine.

This clonotype has a count of ten or more. The chain carries TRBV5-1 and TRBJ2-7; 8 bases agree with TRBD1. Germline CDR1 reads SGHRS; CDR2 reads YFSETQ. V lost 7 bases to trimming and J lost 6 bases; unmatched junction nucleotides: 15. The CDR3 spans 15 residues. This CDR3 reads CASGAKTGVRIEQYF. CDR3 nucleotides: TGCGCCAGCGGAGCGAAGACAGGGGTTCGGATCGAGCAGTACTTC.

Remarks on this clonotype: Being one base from a much bigger clone, this may be a read error. The chain is built from TRBV6-2 or TRBV6-3 and TRBJ2-1; D remains unclear. CDR1 and CDR2 from the germline V gene are MNHEY and SVGEGT. This CDR3 contains 15 residues. In DNA form, the CDR3 reads TGTTCCAGCAGTATTTTCCCTAGCTCCTACAATGAGCAGTTCTTC. Protein sequence: CSSSIFPSSYNEQFF.

The sample holds many counts of this clonotype. The chain employs TRBV5-1 and TRBJ2-2; D remains ambiguous. The CDR3 sequence is 14 residues long. With 4 bases removed from V and 8 bases from J, the gap between germline ends came to 15 bases. The germline V gene encodes CDR1 SGHRS and CDR2 YFSETQ. CDR3 loop: CASSELSSSGELFF. Written as DNA, the CDR3 is TGCGCCAGCAGCGAGCTAAGCAGCTCGGGGGAGCTGTTTTTT. The whole variable domain, filled in from reference TRBV5-1 and TRBJ2-2, reads KAGVTQTPRYLIKTRGQQVTLSCSPISGHRSVSWYQQTPGQGLQFLFEYFSETQRNKGNFPGRFSGRQFSNSRSEMNVSTLELGDSALYLCASSELSSSGELFFGEGSRLTVL.

This clonotype was seen only once. This may be a read error, as it is one base from a much larger clone. CDR3 DNA: TGCGCCAGCAGCTCCACGCCCGGGACGAACCACGAGCAGTACTTC. Its translation: CASSSTPGTNHEQYF. The chain uses TRBV5-1 and TRBJ2-7; D tentatively fits TRBD1 or TRBD2 (5 bases each). There are 15 residues in the CDR3. CDR1 is SGHRS and CDR2 is YFSETQ in the germline V gene. V shed 3 bases and J shed 5 bases, with 18 bases lying between them.

This clonotype was detected many times. The V and J genes are TRBV6-5 and TRBJ2-2; 10 bases are shared with TRBD2. There are 17 residues in the CDR3. The V and J ends lost 5 bases and 2 bases, in that order; junction bases with no gene match: 8. CDR1 is MNHEY and CDR2 is SVGAGI in the germline V gene. CDR3 region: CASSTLGLATNTGELFF. Here the CDR3 DNA reads TGTGCCAGCAGTACCCTGGGACTAGCGACTAACACCGGGGAGCTGTTTTTT.

The V call is TRBV29-1, the J call TRBJ2-1; 9 bases line up with TRBD1. Trimming at V came to 6 bases and at J to 0 bases, leaving 15 bases not matched to a gene. The length of the CDR3 is 18 residues. Germline lookup yields CDR1 SQVTM and CDR2 ANQGSEA. This chain's CDR3 is CSVQSDRGFMSSYNEQFF. The CDR3 DNA follows: TGCAGCGTACAATCCGACAGGGGGTTTATGAGCTCCTACAATGAGCAGTTCTTC.

This clonotype was counted at least ten times. The chain has TRBV18 and TRBJ1-1, with 8 positions matching TRBD1. The CDR3 contains 17 residues. The germline gives CDR1 KGHSH, CDR2 LQKENI. V lost 3 bases to trimming and J lost 2 bases; unmatched junction nucleotides: 11. The CDR3 DNA is TGTGCCAGCTCACCTTTTAGGGGACAGGCGATCAACACTGAAGCTTTCTTT. It translates to CASSPFRGQAINTEAFF.

This clonotype has ten or more counts. The gene calls are TRBV14 and TRBJ2-2; tentatively, D is TRBD1 or TRBD2 (5 bases each). Trimming removed 1 base from V and 8 bases from J, with 14 bases in between. The germline V gene encodes CDR1 SGHDN and CDR2 FVKESK. The CDR3 is made up of 15 amino acids. The CDR3 bases are TGTGCCAGCAGCCAAGGCCGGGGCCTGGTTGGGGAGCTGTTTTTT. It encodes CASSQGRGLVGELFF.

This chain connects TRBV20-1 to TRBJ1-1; D is possibly TRBD1 (6 bases). Trimming removed 5 bases from V and 6 bases from J, with 13 bases in between. This CDR3 contains 12 residues. CDR1 is DFQATT, CDR2 SNEGSKA, per germline (reference sequence). CDR3 DNA sequence: TGCAGTGCTCCTACAGGGAAACCTGAAGCTTTCTTT. Translating it yields CSAPTGKPEAFF.

This clonotype was recorded many times. The V call is TRBV29-1, the J call TRBJ2-1, with 7 nucleotides matching TRBD2. Per germline, CDR1 SQVTM and CDR2 ANQGSEA. Trimming removed 6 bases from V and 10 bases from J; junction bases left unmatched: 6. This CDR3 has 11 residues. The CDR3 loop reads CSVLLAPEQFF. CDR3 sequence (DNA): TGCAGCGTCCTACTAGCGCCAGAGCAGTTCTTC.

The sample holds a few counts of this clonotype. The chain recombines TRBV30 with TRBJ1-3; D remains ambiguous. V shed 3 bases and J shed 0 bases, with 12 bases lying between them. Germline CDR1 and CDR2: GTSNPN and SVGIG (reference sequence). The CDR3 is 15 residues long. For the CDR3, the DNA is TGTGCCTGGAGCTACGGGCCGAGCTCTGGAAACACCATATATTTT. This gives the protein CAWSYGPSSGNTIYF.

This clonotype was counted many times. The chain couples TRBV7-9 to TRBJ2-7; 7 bases map to TRBD2. CDR1 and CDR2 from the germline V gene are SEHNR and FQNEAQ (reference sequence). This CDR3 is 16 amino acids long. Trimming cost V 7 bases and J 0 bases; bases outside gene matches: 12. The CDR3 sequence is CASTTPGGGSSYEQYF. The CDR3 nucleotides read TGTGCCAGCACCACACCCGGAGGCGGGAGCTCCTACGAGCAGTACTTC.

This clonotype was counted ten times or more. The chain is built from TRBV27 and TRBJ1-6; D gene unclear. Trimming left V 5 bases short and J 2 bases short, with 13 bases between. Germline V gene data show CDR1 as MNHEY and CDR2 as SMNVEV (reference sequence). This CDR3 has 16 residues. CDR3 sequence (DNA): TGTGCCAGCAGTCAGGTGACTAGCACCTATAATTCACCCCTCCACTTT. Protein sequence: CASSQVTSTYNSPLHF.

This clonotype was detected a few times. The chain recombines TRBV20-1 with TRBJ2-1; the D is unclear. There are 16 residues in the CDR3. From germline, CDR1 is DFQATT and CDR2 SNEGSKA (reference sequence). Between the trimmed V and J ends, which lost 2 bases and 7 bases, there was a span of 21 bases. The DNA of the CDR3 is TGCAGTGCTAGACGGTTTGGCCAGCGAAACCCTAATGAGCAGTTCTTC. The encoded protein is CSARRFGQRNPNEQFF.

Comment on this clonotype: Being one base from a much bigger clone, this may be a read error. This sequence joins TRBV19 and TRBJ2-3, with 8 bases matching TRBD2. The trim removed 6 bases at V and 1 base at J, leaving 6 bases unmatched. Germline loops: CDR1 LNHDA, CDR2 SQIVND (reference sequence). This CDR3 is built from 15 residues. The CDR3 loop reads CASRKTSEGTDTQYF. CDR3 nucleotides: TGTGCCAGTAGGAAGACTAGCGAGGGCACAGATACGCAGTATTTT.

This clonotype was seen a few times. The gene calls are TRBV7-2 and TRBJ2-3, with 15 nucleotides matching TRBD2. V lost 5 bases, J lost 4 bases, and 4 bases stayed unmatched. Germline loops: CDR1 SGHTA, CDR2 FQGNSA. The CDR3 loop spans 16 amino acids. The CDR3 sequence: CASSRGLAGGADTQYF. The CDR3 DNA is TGTGCCAGCAGCCGAGGACTAGCGGGAGGGGCAGATACGCAGTATTTT.

This clonotype was recorded many times. The gene calls are TRBV10-3 and TRBJ2-3, with 8 positions matching TRBD2. This CDR3 is built from 13 residues. V lost 6 bases to trimming and J lost 1 base; unmatched junction nucleotides: 0. Germline V CDR1 and CDR2: ENHRY, SYGVKD. DNA for the CDR3: TGTGCCATCAGGACTAGCGGCACAGATACGCAGTATTTT. This translates into CAIRTSGTDTQYF.

This clonotype was counted many times. This chain uses TRBV4-1 with TRBJ2-5; 7 bases align to TRBD1. After removal of 1 base from V and 3 bases from J, the junction contained 5 bases not matched to a gene. CDR3 length: 15 amino acids. Germline V lookup: CDR1 MGHRA, CDR2 YSYEKL. CDR3 nucleotide sequence: TGCGCCAGCAGCCAAGGACAAGACAGGGAAGAGACCCAGTACTTC. Translated, it gives CASSQGQDREETQYF.

This chain uses TRBV9 with TRBJ2-7; 10 bases fit TRBD2. Germline values: CDR1 SGDLS, CDR2 YYNGEE. The CDR3 is made up of 14 amino acids. After removal of 4 bases from V and 1 base from J, the junction contained 2 bases not matched to a gene. The CDR3 spells CASSSSGGSYEQYF. Here the CDR3 DNA reads TGTGCCAGCAGCTCTAGCGGGGGTTCCTACGAGCAGTACTTC.

This clonotype came up many times. The chain has TRBV18 and TRBJ2-1; tentative D call: TRBD2 (5 bases). The CDR3 length is 15 residues. V lost 0 bases, J lost 6 bases, and 12 bases lay in between. The germline CDR1 and CDR2 sequences are KGHSH and LQKENI. The CDR3 here is CASSPPERGSNEQFF. In DNA, the CDR3 is TGTGCCAGCTCACCACCCGAGAGAGGGAGCAATGAGCAGTTCTTC.